The clone carrying this TCR beta chain came up many times. What it binds is unknown. The data are from a study of T cells in Graves' hyperthyroidism and ophthalmopathy. The study, taken as a whole, reports: Researchers report that a 13 V-J model separated ophthalmopathy from stable hyperthyroidism.

Germline loops: CDR1 SGDLS, CDR2 YYNGEE. Trimming at V came to 0 bases and at J to 4 bases, leaving 6 bases not matched to a gene. CDR3 length: 16 residues. Uncontrolled infection, other autoimmune disease, pregnancy and lactation each barred patients from inclusion. Diagnosis relied on clinical symptoms, serum thyroxine and TRAb, thyroid ultrasound and orbital computed tomography. The PBMCs were sourced from fresh peripheral blood (about 10 ml). The source material, RNA transcripts, was used to amplify TCR beta CDR3 regions. Using the HTBI primer set, a first-round RT-PCR was run on the TCR CDR3. Each CDR3 protein is one row after TCRdb ran MiXCR on the multiplex PCR reads. The table records about 360,000 distinct CDR3 sequences, around 25% of them present only once.

The specimen was blood. The TCR was taken from a man aged 50-60 years with Graves' hyperthyroidism. The chain links TRBV9 to TRBJ2-1, with TRBD2 identical over 8 bases. CDR3 nucleotide sequence: TGTGCCAGCAGCGTAGCTACGGCTAGCGGGTACAATGAGCAGTTCTTC. This sequence encodes CASSVATASGYNEQFF.